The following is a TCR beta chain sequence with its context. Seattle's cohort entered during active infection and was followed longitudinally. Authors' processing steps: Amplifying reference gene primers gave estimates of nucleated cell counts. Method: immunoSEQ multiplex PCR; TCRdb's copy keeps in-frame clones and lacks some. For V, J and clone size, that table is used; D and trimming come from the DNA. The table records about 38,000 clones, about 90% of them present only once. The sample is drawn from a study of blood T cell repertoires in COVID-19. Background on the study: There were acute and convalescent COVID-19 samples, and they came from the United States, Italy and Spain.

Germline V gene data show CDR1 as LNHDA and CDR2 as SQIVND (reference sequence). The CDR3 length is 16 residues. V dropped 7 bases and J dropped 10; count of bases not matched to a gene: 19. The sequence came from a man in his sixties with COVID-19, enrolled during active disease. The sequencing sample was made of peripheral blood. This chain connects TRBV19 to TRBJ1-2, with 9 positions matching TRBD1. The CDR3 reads CASTWGTGTNFKDYTF. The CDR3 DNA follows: TGTGCCAGTACTTGGGGGACAGGGACGAATTTTAAGGACTACACCTTC.